Presented here are 21 T cell receptor beta chains from one specimen sequenced in a study of blood T cell repertoires in COVID-19. Measured with immunoSEQ multiplex PCR; TCRdb has only the in-frame clones, and not every one. The table records some 230,000 clones, around four fifths of them present only once. The sample comprised PBMCs or T cells enriched from blood (not recorded which). The receptors originated from a middle-aged man who had recovered from COVID-19.

The chain has TRBV27 and TRBJ1-5; tentatively, D is TRBD1 (5 bases). CDR1 is MNHEY, CDR2 SMNVEV, per germline (reference sequence). V was clipped by 6 bases and J by 4 bases, with 19 bases between them. The CDR3 consists of 16 residues. The chain's CDR3 is CASRDLKGATNQPQHF. The DNA of the CDR3 is TGTGCCAGCAGGGACCTGAAAGGGGCCACTAATCAGCCCCAGCATTTT.

The chain is built from TRBV30 and TRBJ2-7, with a weak D call TRBD1 (7 bases). The CDR3 is 20 amino acids. Germline V CDR1 and CDR2: GTSNPN, SVGIG (reference sequence). Trimming removed 0 bases at V and 4 bases at J, with 31 bases between. CDR3 residues: CAWSVRGTMTGRNLEYEQYF. For the CDR3, the DNA is TGTGCCTGGAGTGTAAGGGGGACCATGACAGGGAGGAATTTAGAGTACGAGCAGTACTTC.

This sequence joins TRBV10-3 and TRBJ2-1; 13 bases match TRBD2. The germline V gene has CDR1 ENHRY and CDR2 SYGVKD. CDR3 length: 20 residues. V shed 6 bases, J shed 1 base, and the junction held 15 bases outside the gene matches. The CDR3 here is CAISWPGTSGEEESYNEQFF. CDR3 sequence (DNA): TGTGCCATCAGCTGGCCCGGGACTAGCGGGGAAGAAGAATCCTACAATGAGCAGTTCTTC.

The chain has TRBV3-1 (or the pseudogene TRBV3-2) and TRBJ1-4; the D gene is possibly TRBD1 (6 bases). Trimming stripped 1 base from V and 10 bases from J, with 16 bases between. Germline loops: CDR1 LGHDT, CDR2 YNNKEL (reference sequence). This CDR3 is 15 amino acids long. Written as DNA, the CDR3 is TGTGCCAGCAGCCAAGGAGACACAGGGTACGGAAAACTGTTTTTT. It is translated as CASSQGDTGYGKLFF.

This rearrangement joins TRBV27 to TRBJ2-1; D remains ambiguous. The germline V gene encodes CDR1 MNHEY and CDR2 SMNVEV (reference sequence). The CDR3 loop spans 16 amino acids. V was pared by 5 bases and J by 4 bases, with 18 bases between. DNA for the CDR3: TGTGCCAGCAGTAAATGGAGTGCCGACGGGTACAATGAGCAGTTCTTC. It translates to CASSKWSADGYNEQFF.

The chain uses TRBV3-1 (or the pseudogene TRBV3-2) and TRBJ1-1; D may be TRBD1 (5 bases). Germline assignment: CDR1 LGHDT and CDR2 YNNKEL (reference sequence). The CDR3 extends over 14 amino acids. The V gene lost 0 bases and the J gene lost 11 bases, with 16 bases spanning the gap. The CDR3 loop reads CASSQDLWGDGAFF. Written as DNA, the CDR3 is TGTGCCAGCAGCCAAGATTTGTGGGGGGATGGGGCTTTCTTT.

The count of this clone is one. The V call is TRBV7-3, the J call TRBJ2-2; TRBD1 might be the D (5 bases). The CDR3 covers 14 residues. Germline loops: CDR1 SGHTA, CDR2 FQGTGA. Trimming stripped 2 bases from V and 3 bases from J, with 7 bases between. The CDR3: CASSLGADTGELFF. The CDR3 DNA reads TGTGCCAGCAGCTTAGGGGCGGACACCGGGGAGCTGTTTTTT.

This chain links TRBV5-5 with TRBJ2-7; 9 bases line up with TRBD1. The CDR3 covers 15 residues. Germline lookup yields CDR1 SGHKS and CDR2 YYEKEE (reference sequence). V dropped 4 bases and J dropped 0; count of bases not matched to a gene: 5. The CDR3 DNA reads as TGTGCCAGCAGCGCGACAGGGGGATACTCCTACGAGCAGTACTTC. Amino acids: CASSATGGYSYEQYF.

The genes are TRBV6-5 and TRBJ1-1; 7 bases line up with TRBD1. This CDR3 comprises 14 residues. V lost 6 bases and J lost 6; bases outside the gene matches: 10. Germline V gene data show CDR1 as MNHEY and CDR2 as SVGAGI. The CDR3 DNA follows: TGTGCCAGCAGGAATCCGGGACAGAAGGCTGAAGCTTTCTTT. This codes for CASRNPGQKAEAFF.

CDR3 in amino acids: CASSQRAGGDIKPQHF. As DNA, the CDR3 is TGCGCCAGCAGCCAAAGGGCCGGGGGGGACATTAAGCCCCAGCATTTT. The chain is built from TRBV4-1 and TRBJ1-5, with D perhaps TRBD1 (6 bases). The V and J ends lost 2 bases and 8 bases respectively, with 19 bases between them. Germline loops: CDR1 MGHRA, CDR2 YSYEKL. This CDR3 is built from 16 residues.

The chain has TRBV2 and TRBJ2-7, with D maybe TRBD1 (6 bases). Trimming removed 6 bases from V and 0 bases from J, with 15 bases in between. Germline V lookup: CDR1 SNHLY, CDR2 FYNNEI. CDR3 size: 15 residues. The CDR3 here is CASRGLTGPSYEQYF. The CDR3 DNA follows: TGTGCCAGCAGGGGTTTGACAGGTCCCTCCTACGAGCAGTACTTC.

This clone came up once. The same CDR3 can be traced to other DNA sequences in this sample. The gene calls are TRBV19 and TRBJ1-3; 8 bases fit TRBD1. This CDR3 comprises 15 residues. Germline assignment: CDR1 LNHDA and CDR2 SQIVND (reference sequence). The V gene end was trimmed by 5 bases and the J gene end by 2 bases; junction bases not matched to a gene: 5. CDR3 protein: CASSPRTGPGNTIYF. DNA for the CDR3: TGTGCCAGTAGTCCTCGGACAGGGCCTGGAAACACCATATATTTT.

The rearrangement joins TRBV9 to TRBJ1-2, with TRBD1 matching over 9 bases. Germline values: CDR1 SGDLS, CDR2 YYNGEE. The CDR3 runs to 14 residues. The V gene end was trimmed by 4 bases and the J gene end by 4 bases; junction bases not matched to a gene: 5. In nucleotides, the CDR3 is TGTGCCAGCAGCACTCCGGGACAGGGCTATGGCTACACCTTC. Translated, it gives CASSTPGQGYGYTF.

The V and J genes are TRBV28 and TRBJ2-1; 12 nucleotides agree with TRBD2. The germline V gene has CDR1 MDHEN and CDR2 SYDVKM. Germline trimming cut 7 bases from V and 4 bases from J; bases unmatched to any gene: 2. The CDR3 is 14 amino acids. The CDR3: CASTSGRAYNEQFF. The CDR3 DNA reads TGTGCCAGCACTAGCGGGAGGGCGTACAATGAGCAGTTCTTC.

This chain joins TRBV7-2 and TRBJ1-2; perhaps TRBD1 as D (6 bases). The V gene's germline CDR1 is SGHTA and CDR2 FQGNSA. The V gene lost 2 bases and the J gene lost 4 bases, with 11 bases spanning the gap. The CDR3 is 14 amino acids. For the CDR3, the DNA is TGTGCCAGCAGCTTATCGGGCAGGGGCTATGGCTACACCTTC. As protein: CASSLSGRGYGYTF.

This CDR3 is CASTKGTDYGYTF. CDR3 bases: TGTGCCAGCACAAAAGGGACAGACTATGGCTACACCTTC. This rearrangement joins TRBV19 to TRBJ1-2, with TRBD1 matching over 7 bases. The CDR3 loop spans 13 amino acids. The germline CDR1 and CDR2 sequences are LNHDA and SQIVND (reference sequence). The V and J ends lost 9 bases and 3 bases, in that order; junction bases with no gene match: 7.

The chain employs TRBV3-1 (or the pseudogene TRBV3-2) and TRBJ2-3; 7 bases are shared with TRBD2. The V and J ends lost 6 bases and 0 bases, in that order; junction bases with no gene match: 6. Per the germline V gene, CDR1 is LGHDT and CDR2 is YNNKEL (reference sequence). The CDR3 has 15 residues. Written as DNA, the CDR3 is TGTGCCAGCAGTTACGAGGGAGGGAGCACAGATACGCAGTATTTT. Translation: CASSYEGGSTDTQYF.

The CDR3: CASRRYVTGGYEQYF. As DNA, the CDR3 is TGTGCCAGCAGGCGATATGTGACAGGGGGCTACGAGCAGTACTTC. The rearrangement uses TRBV27 and TRBJ2-7, with 9 bases lining up with TRBD1. Germline values: CDR1 MNHEY, CDR2 SMNVEV (reference sequence). This CDR3 comprises 15 residues. V was clipped by 6 bases and J by 3 bases; unmatched bases: 9.

The V and J genes are TRBV21-1 and TRBJ1-3. TRBV21-1 is reported as a pseudogene. The CDR3 is made up of 15 amino acids. The CDR3 DNA reads as TGTGCCAGCAGCAAAGTTAGAATCCTGGCGGACACCATATATTTT. This sequence encodes CASSKVRILADTIYF.

The chain carries TRBV5-4 and TRBJ2-7; 10 nucleotides match TRBD2. CDR1 SGHNT and CDR2 YYREEE come from the germline V gene (reference sequence). This CDR3 has 15 residues. With V trimmed by 4 bases and J by 0 bases, 4 bases remained unmatched. DNA of the CDR3: TGTGCCAGCAGCGGAAGGACTAGCGGCTCCTACGAGCAGTACTTC. It codes for CASSGRTSGSYEQYF. Variable domain in full (rest from reference TRBV5-4 and TRBJ2-7): ETGVTQSPTHLIKTRGQQVTLRCSSQSGHNTVSWYQQALGQGPQFIFQYYREEENGRGNFPPRFSGLQFPNYSSELNVNALELDDSALYLCASSGRTSGSYEQYFGPGTRLTVT.

The chain is built from TRBV7-9 and TRBJ1-1; 8 positions match TRBD1. This CDR3 has 14 residues. From germline, CDR1 is SEHNR and CDR2 FQNEAQ (reference sequence). J was trimmed by 5 bases and V by 6 bases; bases with no gene match: 8. The CDR3 DNA reads as TGTGCCAGCAGTTCGACAGGGGAAAGGACTGAAGCTTTCTTT. As protein: CASSSTGERTEAFF.